These 23 T cell receptor beta chains were all obtained from the same sample, sequenced in a study of radiation and T cells in renal cell carcinoma. Produced via immunoSEQ multiplex PCR; TCRdb's table is partial and in-frame only. The sample yields around 140,000 clones, about 87% seen once. This sample's time point: baseline pretreatment blood. Indicated treatment: 15 Gy SBRT to primary tumor, nephrectomy 4 weeks later. The source material was blood, sampled from a patient whose treatment included radiotherapy and nephrectomy. The receptor set was obtained from a woman in her 70s with renal cell carcinoma.

The chain uses TRBV27 and TRBJ2-7, with D possibly being TRBD2 (6 bases). Germline CDR1 MNHEY, CDR2 SMNVEV (reference sequence). V lost 6 bases and J 4 bases, leaving 19 bases between the germline ends. CDR3 length: 15 amino acids. The CDR3 DNA is TGTGCCAGCAGAGCCTTCGGACTACCCCTATACGAGCAGTACTTC. Translating gives CASRAFGLPLYEQYF.

This clone is a singleton in its sample. The chain employs TRBV5-1 and TRBJ1-2; TRBD1 matches at 7 bases. The CDR3 loop spans 13 amino acids. The germline V gene encodes CDR1 SGHRS and CDR2 YFSETQ. Trimming cost V 4 bases and J 4 bases; bases outside gene matches: 4. The CDR3 DNA follows: TGCGCCAGCAGCCGCCGGGACAGCTATGGCTACACCTTC. It translates to CASSRRDSYGYTF.

The chain is built from TRBV7-3 and TRBJ2-1; 9 bases map to TRBD2. The V and J ends lost 5 bases and 4 bases, in that order; junction bases with no gene match: 6. The CDR3 is 15 residues long. The V gene's germline CDR1 is SGHTA and CDR2 FQGTGA. CDR3 region: CASSLSGGGYNEQFF. CDR3 nucleotide sequence: TGTGCCAGCAGCCTTAGCGGGGGAGGGTACAATGAGCAGTTCTTC.

The chain employs TRBV5-4 and TRBJ1-1; TRBD1 matches 8 bases. This CDR3 comprises 17 residues. The trim removed 4 bases at V and 1 base at J, leaving 12 bases unmatched. Germline CDR1 is SGHNT and CDR2 is YYREEE (reference sequence). Here the CDR3 DNA reads TGTGCCAGCAGCCCCGGACAGGGAAAGGGTGCGAACACTGAAGCTTTCTTT. Its translation: CASSPGQGKGANTEAFF.

This clone was observed a single time. The chain employs TRBV7-9 and TRBJ1-1; TRBD1 aligns across 7 bases. The V and J ends lost 2 bases and 10 bases, in that order; junction bases with no gene match: 4. From germline, CDR1 is SEHNR and CDR2 FQNEAQ (reference sequence). This CDR3 is 12 amino acids long. CDR3 sequence (DNA): TGTGCCAGCAGCTTATTTCAGGGGGGAGCTTTCTTT. Protein product: CASSLFQGGAFF.

V is TRBV7-2 and J is TRBJ2-5; possible D gene TRBD2, 5 bases. This CDR3 is 12 amino acids long. Germline V gene data show CDR1 as SGHTA and CDR2 as FQGNSA. V shed 3 bases and J shed 10 bases, with 12 bases lying between them. CDR3 residues: CASSLKEGDQYF. The CDR3 DNA is TGTGCCAGCAGCTTGAAAGAGGGAGACCAGTACTTC.

The CDR3 region is CASSLWQGVGETQYF. The CDR3 DNA reads as TGTGCCAGCAGTTTATGGCAGGGGGTGGGGGAGACCCAGTACTTC. The rearrangement joins TRBV6-5 to TRBJ2-5; 7 nucleotides align to TRBD1. Germline V CDR1 and CDR2: MNHEY, SVGAGI. Losses at the gene ends were 4 bases for V and 5 bases for J; bases not matched to a gene: 10. The CDR3 loop spans 15 amino acids.

This chain uses TRBV4-3 with TRBJ1-4; TRBD1 is a possible D gene (6 bases). This CDR3 is 16 amino acids long. Germline CDR1 LGHNA, CDR2 YSLEER. V gave up 1 base and J gave up 4 bases, with 13 bases separating them. The CDR3 sequence: CASSQVGQKRNEKLFF. The DNA of the CDR3 is TGCGCCAGCAGCCAAGTAGGACAGAAACGTAATGAAAAACTGTTTTTT.

V usage is TRBV4-2 and J usage is TRBJ2-7; D ambiguous. The CDR3 covers 12 residues. Trimming removed 3 bases from V and 2 bases from J, with 5 bases in between. Germline values: CDR1 LGHNA, CDR2 YNFKEQ. CDR3 in DNA: TGTGCCAGCAGCCAGGAGCCCTACGAGCAGTACTTC. This translates into CASSQEPYEQYF.

The V and J genes are TRBV6-5 and TRBJ1-1, with D possibly being TRBD1 (5 bases). Trimming shortened V by 0 bases and J by 8 bases, and 16 bases separated the two germline ends. The CDR3 is 15 residues long. Germline values: CDR1 MNHEY, CDR2 SVGAGI. The CDR3 is CASSYSTRGGKEAFF. The CDR3 coding sequence is TGTGCCAGCAGTTACTCGACGCGGGGGGGAAAGGAAGCTTTCTTT.

The chain has TRBV27 and TRBJ2-7, with 11 positions matching TRBD2. Germline V gene data show CDR1 as MNHEY and CDR2 as SMNVEV (reference sequence). Trimming took 4 bases from V and 7 from J; bases not matched to a gene: 12. The CDR3 consists of 16 residues. DNA for the CDR3: TGTGCCAGCAGTTCCTTTTTAGCGGGGGGGTCGGGAGAGCAGTACTTC. This gives the protein CASSSFLAGGSGEQYF.

The gene calls are TRBV5-1 and TRBJ2-2; 8 bases line up with TRBD1. Germline CDR1 and CDR2: SGHRS and YFSETQ. The V and J ends lost 4 bases and 3 bases, in that order; junction bases with no gene match: 8. This CDR3 has 16 amino acids. Here the CDR3 DNA reads TGCGCCAGCAGCACCGCGACAGGGGCTGACACCGGGGAGCTGTTTTTT. Its protein is CASSTATGADTGELFF.

This rearrangement joins TRBV9 to TRBJ2-2, with D maybe TRBD1 (6 bases). Trimming pared 0 bases from V and 1 base from J, leaving 13 bases between. From germline, CDR1 is SGDLS and CDR2 YYNGEE. The CDR3 contains 17 residues. In DNA form, the CDR3 reads TGTGCCAGCAGCGTAGTCCCAGACAGGAGGAACACCGGGGAGCTGTTTTTT. Its protein product is CASSVVPDRRNTGELFF. Full variable domain (outside the CDR3, taken from reference TRBV9 and TRBJ2-2): DSGVTQTPKHLITATGQRVTLRCSPRSGDLSVYWYQQSLDQGLQFLIQYYNGEERAKGNILERFSAQQFPDLHSELNLSSLELGDSALYFCASSVVPDRRNTGELFFGEGSRLTVL.

The J gene is TRBJ2-6, the V gene TRBV5-1; TRBD1 is a possible D gene (6 bases). Germline V gene data show CDR1 as SGHRS and CDR2 as YFSETQ. The CDR3 is 15 amino acids. V was shortened by 6 bases and J by 4 bases, with 14 bases between the two germline ends. CDR3 protein: CASNAQGTGANVLTF. The CDR3 DNA reads as TGCGCCAGCAACGCACAGGGTACCGGGGCCAACGTCCTGACTTTC. Combining the CDR3 with reference TRBV5-1 and TRBJ2-6 gives the whole variable domain KAGVTQTPRYLIKTRGQQVTLSCSPISGHRSVSWYQQTPGQGLQFLFEYFSETQRNKGNFPGRFSGRQFSNSRSEMNVSTLELGDSALYLCASNAQGTGANVLTFGAGSRLTVL.

The CDR3 reads CASSGLNRVLGDTEAFF. The DNA for the CDR3 is TGCGCCAGCAGTGGGCTGAACAGGGTTTTGGGGGACACTGAAGCTTTCTTT. The J gene is TRBJ1-1, the V gene TRBV10-2; a possible D gene is TRBD1 (6 bases). V was pared by 4 bases and J by 3 bases, with 21 bases between. The CDR3 runs to 17 residues. Germline V gives CDR1 WSHSY, CDR2 SAAADI.

The chain links TRBV6-1 to TRBJ1-1; TRBD1 agrees at 7 bases. This CDR3 is built from 15 residues. Germline V gives CDR1 MNHNS, CDR2 SASEGT. J was trimmed by 1 base and V by 5 bases; bases with no gene match: 7. In DNA form, the CDR3 reads TGTGCCAGCAGTAGACAGGGCGTCCCGAACACTGAAGCTTTCTTT. Translated, it gives CASSRQGVPNTEAFF.

The chain joins TRBV5-1 to TRBJ2-3, with TRBD1 identical over 8 bases. The V gene end was trimmed by 1 base and the J gene end by 3 bases; junction bases not matched to a gene: 4. This CDR3 spans 15 amino acids. Germline V gene data show CDR1 as SGHRS and CDR2 as YFSETQ. The CDR3 DNA follows: TGCGCCAGCAGCTTGACAGGGGGAACGACAGATACGCAGTATTTT. Its protein is CASSLTGGTTDTQYF.

The rearrangement uses TRBV9 and TRBJ2-1; D unresolved. V was trimmed by 3 bases and J by 5 bases, leaving 12 bases between them. The CDR3 spans 14 residues. Germline loops: CDR1 SGDLS, CDR2 YYNGEE. The CDR3 nucleotides read TGTGCCAGCAGCGCGGAGTACCCCGACAATGAGCAGTTCTTC. This gives the protein CASSAEYPDNEQFF.

The CDR3: CASSLGVLAGGRETQYF. CDR3 DNA sequence: TGTGCCAGCAGCTTAGGGGTCCTAGCGGGGGGACGGGAGACCCAGTACTTC. V gene TRBV7-2 combines with J gene TRBJ2-5, with 11 bases that match TRBD2. V lost 1 base, J lost 5 bases, and 9 bases stayed unmatched. Germline values: CDR1 SGHTA, CDR2 FQGNSA. The CDR3 loop spans 17 amino acids.

This clone was counted a few times. V and J are TRBV7-3 and TRBJ1-1; unclear D gene. Germline V gene lookup returns CDR1 SGHTA and CDR2 FQGTGA. The CDR3 is made up of 14 amino acids. Trimming cost V 3 bases and J 4 bases, with 12 bases left between them. The chain's CDR3 is CASSLTDGSTEAFF. Here the CDR3 DNA reads TGTGCCAGCAGCTTGACGGACGGATCCACTGAAGCTTTCTTT.

The chain joins TRBV6-5 to TRBJ1-2; TRBD1 agrees at 8 bases. This CDR3 is 13 amino acids long. The germline CDR1 and CDR2 sequences are MNHEY and SVGAGI. V trimming: 6 bases; J trimming: 4 bases; junction bases outside the gene matches: 4. The DNA of the CDR3 is TGTGCCAGCAGGGCCACAGGGGGCTATGGCTACACCTTC. This translates into CASRATGGYGYTF.

For the CDR3, the DNA is TGTGCCAGCAGTTTGGGGGACAGGGGGCGTGGAAACACCATATATTTT. Translating gives CASSLGDRGRGNTIYF. The chain has TRBV28 and TRBJ1-3; 12 bases match TRBD1. V was clipped by 3 bases and J by 3 bases; unmatched bases: 3. Germline-derived CDR1 and CDR2 are MDHEN and SYDVKM. This CDR3 region has 16 residues.

The CDR3 sequence: CASRRGLYEQYF. Here the CDR3 DNA reads TGTGCCAGCAGAAGGGGCTTATACGAGCAGTACTTC. V is TRBV28 and J is TRBJ2-7, with D maybe TRBD1 (5 bases). The length of the CDR3 is 12 residues. V was clipped by 6 bases and J by 4 bases, with 10 bases between them. Germline CDR1 MDHEN, CDR2 SYDVKM.